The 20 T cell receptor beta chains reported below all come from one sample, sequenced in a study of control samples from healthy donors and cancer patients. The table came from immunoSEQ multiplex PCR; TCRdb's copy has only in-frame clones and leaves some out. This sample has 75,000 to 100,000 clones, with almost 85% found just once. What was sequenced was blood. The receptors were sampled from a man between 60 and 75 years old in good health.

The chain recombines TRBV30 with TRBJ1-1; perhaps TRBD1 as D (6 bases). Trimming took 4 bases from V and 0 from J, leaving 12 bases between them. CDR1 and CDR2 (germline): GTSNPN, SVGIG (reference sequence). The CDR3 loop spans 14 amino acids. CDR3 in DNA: TGTGCCTGGACCAGACAGGAGATGAACACTGAAGCTTTCTTT. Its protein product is CAWTRQEMNTEAFF.

The CDR3 spells CASSQIQSGGTTRAYEQYF. CDR3 DNA sequence: TGCGCCAGCAGCCAGATACAAAGCGGGGGAACGACTAGAGCCTACGAGCAGTACTTC. The chain has TRBV4-1 and TRBJ2-7, with 8 bases lining up with TRBD2. The V gene end was trimmed by 3 bases and the J gene end by 2 bases; junction bases not matched to a gene: 18. Per germline, CDR1 MGHRA and CDR2 YSYEKL. The CDR3 is 19 residues long.

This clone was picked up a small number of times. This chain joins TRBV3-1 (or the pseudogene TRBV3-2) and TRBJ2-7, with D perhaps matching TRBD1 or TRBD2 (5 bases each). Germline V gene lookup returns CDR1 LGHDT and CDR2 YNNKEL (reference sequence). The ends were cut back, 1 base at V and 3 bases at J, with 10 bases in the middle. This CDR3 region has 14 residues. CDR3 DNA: TGTGCCAGCAGCCAAGGAGGGGAGAGCTACGAGCAGTACTTC. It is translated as CASSQGGESYEQYF.

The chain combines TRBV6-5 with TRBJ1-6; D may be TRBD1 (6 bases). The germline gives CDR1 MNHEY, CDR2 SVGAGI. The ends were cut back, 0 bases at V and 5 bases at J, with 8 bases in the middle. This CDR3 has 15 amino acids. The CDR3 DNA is TGTGCCAGCAGTTACTCGAGGGGGGATAATTCACCCCTCCACTTT. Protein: CASSYSRGDNSPLHF.

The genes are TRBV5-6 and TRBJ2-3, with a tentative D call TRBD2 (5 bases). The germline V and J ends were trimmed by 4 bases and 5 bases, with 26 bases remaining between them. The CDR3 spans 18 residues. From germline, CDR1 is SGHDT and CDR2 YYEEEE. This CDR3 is CASSPWRRSGSGLDTQYF. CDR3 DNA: TGTGCCAGCAGCCCGTGGAGGAGGAGTGGCTCGGGTTTAGATACGCAGTATTTT.

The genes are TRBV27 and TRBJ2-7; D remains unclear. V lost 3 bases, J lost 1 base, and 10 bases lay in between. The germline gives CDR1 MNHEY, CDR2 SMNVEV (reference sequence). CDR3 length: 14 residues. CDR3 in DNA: TGTGCCAGCAGTTTCGGTAGGCAGTCCTACGAGCAGTACTTC. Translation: CASSFGRQSYEQYF.

Here the CDR3 reads CASSLNWRTGELFF. CDR3 coding DNA: TGTGCCAGCAGCTTGAACTGGCGGACCGGGGAGCTGTTTTTT. The chain carries TRBV5-6 and TRBJ2-2; D ambiguous. The germline V gene encodes CDR1 SGHDT and CDR2 YYEEEE. The CDR3 has 14 amino acids. V dropped 1 base and J dropped 5 bases, with 9 bases sitting between them. Combining the CDR3 with reference TRBV5-6 and TRBJ2-2 gives the whole variable domain DAGVTQSPTHLIKTRGQQVTLRCSPKSGHDTVSWYQQALGQGPQFIFQYYEEEERQRGNFPDRFSGHQFPNYSSELNVNALLLGDSALYLCASSLNWRTGELFFGEGSRLTVL.

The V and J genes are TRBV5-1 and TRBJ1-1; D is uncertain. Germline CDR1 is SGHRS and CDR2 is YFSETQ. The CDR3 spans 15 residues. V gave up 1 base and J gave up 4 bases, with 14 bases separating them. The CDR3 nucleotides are TGCGCCAGCAGCTTGTCGGGCCGGGAGGGCACTGAAGCTTTCTTT. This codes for CASSLSGREGTEAFF.

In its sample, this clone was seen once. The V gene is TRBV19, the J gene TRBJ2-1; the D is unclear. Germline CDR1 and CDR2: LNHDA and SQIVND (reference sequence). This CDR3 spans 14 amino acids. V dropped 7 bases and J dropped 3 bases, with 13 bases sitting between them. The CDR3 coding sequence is TGTGCCAGTACCCCAAGGCAGCTCTACAATGAGCAGTTCTTC. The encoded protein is CASTPRQLYNEQFF.

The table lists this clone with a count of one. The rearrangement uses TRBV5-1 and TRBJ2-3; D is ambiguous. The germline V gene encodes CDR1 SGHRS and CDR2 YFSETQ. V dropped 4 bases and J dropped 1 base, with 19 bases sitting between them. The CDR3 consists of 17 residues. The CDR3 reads CASSVEMGSGGTDTQYF. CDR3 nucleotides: TGCGCCAGCAGCGTAGAAATGGGCAGTGGGGGCACAGATACGCAGTATTTT.

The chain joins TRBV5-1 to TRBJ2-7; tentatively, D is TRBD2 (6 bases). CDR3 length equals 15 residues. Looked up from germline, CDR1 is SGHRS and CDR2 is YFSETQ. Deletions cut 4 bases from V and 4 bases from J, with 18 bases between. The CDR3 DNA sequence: TGCGCCAGCAGCGGGATCGGGGGAGTGGGGTACGAGCAGTACTTC. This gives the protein CASSGIGGVGYEQYF.

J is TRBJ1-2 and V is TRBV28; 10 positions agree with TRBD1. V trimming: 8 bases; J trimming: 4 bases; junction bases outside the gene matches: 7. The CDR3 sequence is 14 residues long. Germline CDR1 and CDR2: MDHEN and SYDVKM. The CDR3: CASRRTGGIYGYTF. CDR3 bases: TGTGCCAGCCGCAGGACAGGGGGAATCTATGGCTACACCTTC.

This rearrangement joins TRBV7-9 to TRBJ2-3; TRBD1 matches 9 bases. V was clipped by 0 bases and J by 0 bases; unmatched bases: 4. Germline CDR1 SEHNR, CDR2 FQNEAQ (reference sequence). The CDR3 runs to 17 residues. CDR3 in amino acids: CASSLATGGQSTDTQYF. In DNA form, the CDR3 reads TGTGCCAGCAGCTTAGCTACAGGGGGCCAGAGCACAGATACGCAGTATTTT.

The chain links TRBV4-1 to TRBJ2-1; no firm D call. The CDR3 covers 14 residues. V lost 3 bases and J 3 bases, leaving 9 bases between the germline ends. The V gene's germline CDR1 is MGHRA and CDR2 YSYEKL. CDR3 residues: CASSQEPGYNEQFF. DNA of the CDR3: TGCGCCAGCAGCCAGGAGCCAGGCTACAATGAGCAGTTCTTC.

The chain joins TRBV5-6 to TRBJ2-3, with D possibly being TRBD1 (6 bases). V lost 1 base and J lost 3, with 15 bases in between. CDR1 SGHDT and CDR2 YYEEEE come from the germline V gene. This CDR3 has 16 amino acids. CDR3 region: CASSLKGEMLTDTQYF. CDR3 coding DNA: TGTGCCAGCAGCTTGAAGGGGGAGATGCTAACAGATACGCAGTATTTT.

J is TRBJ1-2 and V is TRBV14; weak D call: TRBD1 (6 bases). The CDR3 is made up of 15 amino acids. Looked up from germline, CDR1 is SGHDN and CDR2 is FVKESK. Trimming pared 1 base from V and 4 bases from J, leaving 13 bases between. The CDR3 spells CASSQGGTISYGYTF. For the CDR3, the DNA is TGTGCCAGCAGCCAAGGAGGGACAATAAGCTATGGCTACACCTTC.

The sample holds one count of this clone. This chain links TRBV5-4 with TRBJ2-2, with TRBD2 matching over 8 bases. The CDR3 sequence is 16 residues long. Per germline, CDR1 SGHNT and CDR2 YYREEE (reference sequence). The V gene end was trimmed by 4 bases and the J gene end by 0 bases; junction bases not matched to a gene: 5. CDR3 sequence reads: CASSKLADANTGELFF. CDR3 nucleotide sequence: TGTGCCAGCAGCAAACTAGCGGATGCGAACACCGGGGAGCTGTTTTTT.

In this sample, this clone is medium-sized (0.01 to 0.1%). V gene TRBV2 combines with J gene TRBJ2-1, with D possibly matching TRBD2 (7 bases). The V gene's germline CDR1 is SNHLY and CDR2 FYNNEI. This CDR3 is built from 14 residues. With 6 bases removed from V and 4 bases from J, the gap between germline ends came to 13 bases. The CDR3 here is CASRAGGRYNEQFF. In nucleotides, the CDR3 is TGTGCCAGCAGAGCCGGGGGGCGGTACAATGAGCAGTTCTTC. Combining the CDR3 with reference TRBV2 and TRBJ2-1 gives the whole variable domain EPEVTQTPSHQVTQMGQEVILRCVPISNHLYFYWYRQILGQKVEFLVSFYNNEISEKSEIFDDQFSVERPDGSNFTLKIRSTKLEDSAMYFCASRAGGRYNEQFFGPGTRLTVL.

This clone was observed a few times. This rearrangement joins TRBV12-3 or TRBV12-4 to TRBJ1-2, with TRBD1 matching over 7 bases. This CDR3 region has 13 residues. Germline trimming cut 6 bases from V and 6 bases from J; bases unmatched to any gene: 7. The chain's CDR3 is CASSGYRGHGYTF. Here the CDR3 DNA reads TGTGCCAGCAGCGGATACAGGGGACATGGCTACACCTTC.

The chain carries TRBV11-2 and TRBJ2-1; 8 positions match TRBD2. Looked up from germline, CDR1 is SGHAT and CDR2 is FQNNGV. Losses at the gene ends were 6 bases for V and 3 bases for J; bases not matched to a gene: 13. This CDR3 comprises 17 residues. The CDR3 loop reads CASSHNSGAVSYNEQFF. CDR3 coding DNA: TGTGCCAGCAGTCATAATAGCGGGGCCGTTAGCTACAATGAGCAGTTCTTC.